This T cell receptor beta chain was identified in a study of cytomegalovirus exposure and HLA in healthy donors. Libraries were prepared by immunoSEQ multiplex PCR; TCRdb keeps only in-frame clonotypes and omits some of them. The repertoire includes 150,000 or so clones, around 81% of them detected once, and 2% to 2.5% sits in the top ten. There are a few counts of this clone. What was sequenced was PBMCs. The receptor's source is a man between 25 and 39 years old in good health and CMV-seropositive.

CDR3 bases: TGTGCCAGCAGCTCAGAGGTGAATTCACCCCTCCACTTT. Translation gives CASSSEVNSPLHF. V usage is TRBV7-3 and J usage is TRBJ1-6; D unresolved. The length of the CDR3 is 13 residues. V was shortened by 4 bases and J by 7 bases, with 8 bases between the two germline ends. CDR1 SGHTA and CDR2 FQGTGA come from the germline V gene.